What follows describes a single TCR beta chain. Everyone who took part was 18 to 89 years old, and they came from fewer than 25 US areas. Cohorts were determined from participant-reported clinical history. The sample is drawn from a study of blood T cell repertoires in COVID-19. TCRdb keeps only in-frame clones here, not all; method: immunoSEQ multiplex PCR. The sample includes about 200,000 clones, approximately 85% of them seen just once. Germline values: CDR1 LGHDT, CDR2 YNNKEL (reference sequence). The ends were cut back, 0 bases at V and 2 bases at J, with 7 bases in the middle. The CDR3 contains 14 residues.

Sequenced input: PBMCs or T cells enriched from blood (not recorded which). The TCR sequence derives from a man aged 40-49 years with acute COVID-19. The J gene is TRBJ2-5, the V gene TRBV3-1 (or the pseudogene TRBV3-2); D unresolved. CDR3 protein: CASSQESAQETQYF. The CDR3 coding sequence is TGTGCCAGCAGCCAAGAGTCAGCGCAAGAGACCCAGTACTTC.